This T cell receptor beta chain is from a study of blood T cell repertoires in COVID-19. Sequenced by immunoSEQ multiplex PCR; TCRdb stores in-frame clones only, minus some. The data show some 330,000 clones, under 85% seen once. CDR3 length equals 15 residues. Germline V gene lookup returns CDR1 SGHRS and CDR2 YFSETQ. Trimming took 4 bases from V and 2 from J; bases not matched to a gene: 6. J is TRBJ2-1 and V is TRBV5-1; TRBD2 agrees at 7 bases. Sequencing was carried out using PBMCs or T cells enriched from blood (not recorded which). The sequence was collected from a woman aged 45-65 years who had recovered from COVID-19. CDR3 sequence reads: CASSPSSGPYNEQFF. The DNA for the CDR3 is TGCGCCAGCAGCCCCTCTAGCGGACCCTACAATGAGCAGTTCTTC.